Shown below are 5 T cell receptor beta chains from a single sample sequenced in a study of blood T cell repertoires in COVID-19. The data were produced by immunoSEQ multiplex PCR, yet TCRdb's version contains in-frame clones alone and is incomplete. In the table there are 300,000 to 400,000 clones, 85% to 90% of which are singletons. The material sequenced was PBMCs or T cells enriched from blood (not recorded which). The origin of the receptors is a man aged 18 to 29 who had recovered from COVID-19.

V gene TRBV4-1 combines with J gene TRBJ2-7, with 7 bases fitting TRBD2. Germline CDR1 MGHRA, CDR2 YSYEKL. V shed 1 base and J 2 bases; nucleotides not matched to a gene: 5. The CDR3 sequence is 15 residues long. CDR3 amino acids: CASSQGSGETYEQYF. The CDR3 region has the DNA TGCGCCAGCAGCCAAGGGAGCGGGGAGACCTACGAGCAGTACTTC.

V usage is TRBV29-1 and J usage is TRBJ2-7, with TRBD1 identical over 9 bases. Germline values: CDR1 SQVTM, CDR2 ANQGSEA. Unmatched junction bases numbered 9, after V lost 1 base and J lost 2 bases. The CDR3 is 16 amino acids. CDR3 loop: CSVEGVRDRGAYEQYF. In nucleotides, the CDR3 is TGCAGCGTTGAAGGGGTGAGAGACAGGGGGGCCTACGAGCAGTACTTC.

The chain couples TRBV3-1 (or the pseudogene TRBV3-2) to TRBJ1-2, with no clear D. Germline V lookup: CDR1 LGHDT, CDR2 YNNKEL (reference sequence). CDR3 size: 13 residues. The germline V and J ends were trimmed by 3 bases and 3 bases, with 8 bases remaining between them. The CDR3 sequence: CASSQVLHYGYTF. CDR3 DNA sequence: TGTGCCAGCAGCCAGGTCCTACACTATGGCTACACCTTC.

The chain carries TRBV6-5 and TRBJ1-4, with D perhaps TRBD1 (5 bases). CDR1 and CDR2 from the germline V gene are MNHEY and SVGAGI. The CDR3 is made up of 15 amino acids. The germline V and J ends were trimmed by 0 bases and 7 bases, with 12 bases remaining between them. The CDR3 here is CASSYSGGRGEKLFF. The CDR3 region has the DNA TGTGCCAGCAGTTACTCGGGGGGAAGGGGTGAAAAACTGTTTTTT.

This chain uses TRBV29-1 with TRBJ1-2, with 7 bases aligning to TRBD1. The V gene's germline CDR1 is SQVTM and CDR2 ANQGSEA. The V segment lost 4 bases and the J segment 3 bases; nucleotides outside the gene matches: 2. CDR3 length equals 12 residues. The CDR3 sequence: CSVGDRYYGYTF. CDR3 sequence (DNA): TGCAGCGTTGGGGACAGATACTATGGCTACACCTTC.